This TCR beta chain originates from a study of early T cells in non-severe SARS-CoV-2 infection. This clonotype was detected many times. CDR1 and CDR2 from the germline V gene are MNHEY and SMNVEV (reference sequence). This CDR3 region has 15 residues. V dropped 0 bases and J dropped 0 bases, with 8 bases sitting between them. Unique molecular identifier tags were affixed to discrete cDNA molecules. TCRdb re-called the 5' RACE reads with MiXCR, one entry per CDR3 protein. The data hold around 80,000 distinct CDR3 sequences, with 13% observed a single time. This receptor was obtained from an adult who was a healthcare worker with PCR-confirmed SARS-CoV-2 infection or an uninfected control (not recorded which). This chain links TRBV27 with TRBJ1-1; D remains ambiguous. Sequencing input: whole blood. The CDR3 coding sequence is TGTGCCAGCAGTTTATCCCCGACTATGAACACTGAAGCTTTCTTT. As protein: CASSLSPTMNTEAFF.